The 18 T cell receptor beta chains given below trace back to one sample, sequenced in a study of CD8 T cells in ankylosing spondylitis. Findings of the study overall: A TCR beta motif made of fewer than ten highly homologous variants seemed typical of ankylosing spondylitis blood.

TCRdb re-derived calls from the 5' RACE reads in MiXCR, one entry per CDR3 protein. Of under 150,000 distinct CDR3 sequences listed, roughly 17% are singletons. The antigens these receptors bind are not known. Sequencing was performed on blood, either unsorted or a sorted T cell fraction (not recorded which). All receptors come from a male donor with ankylosing spondylitis.

This clonotype was observed a handful of times. The V and J genes are TRBV15 and TRBJ2-1; D uncertain. Per the germline V gene, CDR1 is LNHNV and CDR2 is YYDKDF (reference sequence). The V and J ends lost 3 bases and 4 bases respectively, with 10 bases between them. The CDR3 length is 14 residues. Written as DNA, the CDR3 is TGTGCCACCAGCAGCGGAGTAGGATACAATGAGCAGTTCTTC. Residues: CATSSGVGYNEQFF.

V is TRBV2 and J is TRBJ2-1; 11 bases are shared with TRBD2. Germline V lookup: CDR1 SNHLY, CDR2 FYNNEI. J gave up 5 bases and V 10 bases, and 4 bases lay outside the gene matches. The CDR3 sequence is 13 residues long. The CDR3 DNA sequence: TGTGCCACTCTAGCGGGAGGTCACAATGAGCAGTTCTTC. Amino acids: CATLAGGHNEQFF. Combining the CDR3 with reference TRBV2 and TRBJ2-1 gives the whole variable domain EPEVTQTPSHQVTQMGQEVILRCVPISNHLYFYWYRQILGQKVEFLVSFYNNEISEKSEIFDDQFSVERPDGSNFTLKIRSTKLEDSAMYFCATLAGGHNEQFFGPGTRLTVL.

This clonotype has a handful of counts. The chain combines TRBV6-2 or TRBV6-3 with TRBJ2-1; no definite D call. V lost 2 bases and J lost 10, with 24 bases in between. The length of the CDR3 is 17 residues. In germline, CDR1 is MNHEY, CDR2 SVGEGT. CDR3 sequence (DNA): TGTGCCAGCAGTTACGGTACAACCACAATGTCTAGTCTCGAGCAGTTCTTC. This gives the protein CASSYGTTTMSSLEQFF.

The sample holds a few counts of this clonotype. This chain uses TRBV5-1 with TRBJ2-1; the D is unclear. V was clipped by 2 bases and J by 6 bases, with 15 bases between them. The germline CDR1 and CDR2 sequences are SGHRS and YFSETQ. This CDR3 is built from 15 residues. The DNA for the CDR3 is TGCGCCAGCAGCTTTTTTGCGGATAACCGCAATGAGCAGTTCTTC. Its translation is CASSFFADNRNEQFF.

The sample holds a few counts of this clonotype. The gene calls are TRBV9 and TRBJ2-1; perhaps TRBD2 as D (6 bases). Germline CDR1 SGDLS, CDR2 YYNGEE. This CDR3 is built from 15 residues. Trimming shortened V by 0 bases and J by 0 bases, and 7 bases separated the two germline ends. The CDR3, as DNA: TGTGCCAGCAGCGTAGGGGGGGACTCCTACAATGAGCAGTTCTTC. This translates into CASSVGGDSYNEQFF.

This clonotype was observed a few times. The rearrangement uses TRBV29-1 and TRBJ2-6; D call uncertain. The CDR3 is 16 residues long. Germline assignment: CDR1 SQVTM and CDR2 ANQGSEA. V lost 4 bases to trimming and J lost 0 bases, with 13 bases between them. The CDR3, as DNA: TGCAGCGTTGGTGTCAAGAAAAGCTCTGGGGCCAACGTCCTGACTTTC. This encodes CSVGVKKSSGANVLTF.

This clonotype turned up a few times. The CDR3, as DNA: TGTGCCAGCAGCTTACTGGGGGACACTGAAGCTTTCTTT. This translates into CASSLLGDTEAFF. This sequence joins TRBV7-9 and TRBJ1-1; weak D call: TRBD1 (5 bases). Trimming took off 2 bases at V and 3 bases at J, with 7 bases between the two ends. The germline CDR1 and CDR2 sequences are SEHNR and FQNEAQ (reference sequence). The CDR3 has 13 amino acids.

This chain's CDR3 is CASSLGRGVLYEQYF. The CDR3 nucleotides are TGTGCCAGCAGTTTAGGGCGGGGGGTTCTATACGAGCAGTACTTC. The V call is TRBV28, the J call TRBJ2-7, with 8 bases identical to TRBD2. Germline assignment: CDR1 MDHEN and CDR2 SYDVKM. The CDR3 runs to 15 residues. V gave up 2 bases and J gave up 4 bases; unmatched junction bases: 7.

This clonotype has more than one count but fewer than ten. CDR3 residues: CASSLGREGPDTQYF. The CDR3 DNA is TGTGCCAGCAGTTTAGGGCGGGAAGGTCCAGATACGCAGTATTTT. V and J are TRBV28 and TRBJ2-3, with D maybe TRBD2 (6 bases). The CDR3 spans 15 residues. Per the germline V gene, CDR1 is MDHEN and CDR2 is SYDVKM. Trimming removed 2 bases from V and 4 bases from J, with 13 bases in between.

V usage is TRBV27 and J usage is TRBJ1-5, with a weak D call TRBD1 (6 bases). Germline assignment: CDR1 MNHEY and CDR2 SMNVEV (reference sequence). Trimming removed 5 bases at V and 4 bases at J, with 12 bases between. The CDR3 is 14 amino acids. Written as DNA, the CDR3 is TGTGCCAGCAGTCCCGGGACATCAAATCAGCCCCAGCATTTT. This translates into CASSPGTSNQPQHF.

A few counts support this clonotype. The rearrangement joins TRBV19 to TRBJ1-5; D might be TRBD1 (5 bases). Germline V gene lookup returns CDR1 LNHDA and CDR2 SQIVND (reference sequence). There are 13 residues in the CDR3. With 3 bases removed from V and 5 bases from J, the gap between germline ends came to 8 bases. The CDR3: CASSIPQDQPQHF. CDR3 DNA: TGTGCCAGTAGTATCCCACAGGATCAGCCCCAGCATTTT.

The gene calls are TRBV4-3 and TRBJ2-1, with D tentatively TRBD1 (6 bases). CDR3 length: 15 residues. The germline V gene encodes CDR1 LGHNA and CDR2 YSLEER. With 8 bases removed from V and 1 base from J, the gap between germline ends came to 15 bases. DNA of the CDR3: TGCGCCAGCGGAGACAGGTTACTTTCCTACAATGAGCAGTTCTTC. Encoded protein: CASGDRLLSYNEQFF.

This sequence joins TRBV4-3 and TRBJ1-1; TRBD1 aligns across 9 bases. The CDR3 runs 15 residues. CDR1 and CDR2 (germline): LGHNA, YSLEER. The V gene end was trimmed by 2 bases and the J gene end by 3 bases; junction bases not matched to a gene: 4. The CDR3 bases are TGCGCCAGCAGCCAAACTGACAGGGGGTACACTGAAGCTTTCTTT. It specifies CASSQTDRGYTEAFF.

The chain is built from TRBV3-1 and TRBJ2-1; 13 bases match TRBD2. V dropped 10 bases and J dropped 3; count of bases not matched to a gene: 18. The CDR3 extends over 19 amino acids. Germline V lookup: CDR1 LGHDT, CDR2 YNNKEL (reference sequence). In DNA form, the CDR3 reads TGTGCCACCTGCAAGGAGGTGGGGACTAGCGGGAACATCTACAATGAGCAGTTCTTC. Its protein is CATCKEVGTSGNIYNEQFF.

The V call is TRBV14, the J call TRBJ1-1; D unclear. The V end lost 2 bases, the J end lost 1 base, and 14 bases lay between the germline ends. Germline V gene lookup returns CDR1 SGHDN and CDR2 FVKESK. The CDR3 contains 16 residues. Here the CDR3 reads CASSQRASIWNTEAFF. The CDR3 DNA reads TGTGCCAGCAGCCAAAGGGCCTCTATCTGGAACACTGAAGCTTTCTTT. Full variable domain (outside the CDR3, taken from reference TRBV14 and TRBJ1-1): EAGVTQFPSHSVIEKGQTVTLRCDPISGHDNLYWYRRVMGKEIKFLLHFVKESKQDESGMPNNRFLAERTGGTYSTLKVQPAELEDSGVYFCASSQRASIWNTEAFFGQGTRLTVV.

This clonotype was counted only a few times. The CDR3 is CASSPTGAPSYNEQFF. Written as DNA, the CDR3 is TGCGCCAGCAGCCCCACCGGGGCCCCCAGCTACAATGAGCAGTTCTTC. The rearrangement uses TRBV4-3 and TRBJ2-1; D tentatively fits TRBD1 or TRBD2 (5 bases each). The CDR3 runs to 16 residues. The germline V gene encodes CDR1 LGHNA and CDR2 YSLEER. The germline V and J ends were trimmed by 4 bases and 3 bases, with 16 bases remaining between them.

This clonotype was counted only a few times. V is TRBV27 and J is TRBJ2-1; TRBD2 aligns across 7 bases. Looked up from germline, CDR1 is MNHEY and CDR2 is SMNVEV (reference sequence). The J segment lost 15 bases and the V segment lost 5 bases, leaving 13 bases of the junction unmatched. The CDR3 covers 13 residues. The CDR3 sequence: CASSTGPLAAPFF. CDR3 DNA sequence: TGTGCCAGCAGTACCGGACCCCTAGCGGCCCCGTTCTTC.

This clonotype appeared many times. The chain employs TRBV2 and TRBJ2-1; tentatively, D is TRBD1 (5 bases). Trimming took off 2 bases at V and 2 bases at J, with 13 bases between the two ends. Germline CDR1 and CDR2: SNHLY and FYNNEI. CDR3 length equals 16 residues. The CDR3 DNA follows: TGTGCCAGCAGTGAAAAGGGGAAAGCAGCCTACAATGAGCAGTTCTTC. It specifies CASSEKGKAAYNEQFF. The full variable domain, with the rest looked up from reference TRBV2 and TRBJ2-1, is EPEVTQTPSHQVTQMGQEVILRCVPISNHLYFYWYRQILGQKVEFLVSFYNNEISEKSEIFDDQFSVERPDGSNFTLKIRSTKLEDSAMYFCASSEKGKAAYNEQFFGPGTRLTVL.